What follows describes a single TCR beta chain. Its antigen is unknown. Incorporated into the TCR beta cDNA libraries were unique molecular identifiers, which served to reduce PCR and sequencing biases. A few hundred thousand cDNA molecules were obtained from roughly 1.1 to 9.2 million T cells. TCRdb independently ran MiXCR on the PCR reads; one entry per CDR3 protein. This table holds roughly 540,000 distinct CDR3 sequences, around a third found once. This specimen belongs to a study of post-analysis software for immune sequencing data. Study summary: The cohort encompassed relapsing-remitting, secondary progressive and progressive-relapsing multiple sclerosis disease courses.

The length of the CDR3 is 20 residues. Study-wide results and caveats: A handful of TRBV segments were significantly more frequent in patients than in controls. TRBV5-6, TRBV5-1 and TRBV20-1 were among these segments. Strong same-batch co-clustering of samples appeared with F measure clustering. Normalized Chao1 diversity was significantly reduced in patients versus controls.

The clonotype was recovered from a girl aged 2-17 years with multiple sclerosis. Sequencing input: blood. The V and J genes are TRBV21-1 and TRBJ2-7; the table calls TRBD1, which could not be checked here. TRBV21-1 is a listed pseudogene. The CDR3, as DNA: TGTGCCAGCAACACGGCGGTAGGGGACAAGGGGGTCCAAGGGGTCTACGAGCAGTACTTC. Residues: CASNTAVGDKGVQGVYEQYF.